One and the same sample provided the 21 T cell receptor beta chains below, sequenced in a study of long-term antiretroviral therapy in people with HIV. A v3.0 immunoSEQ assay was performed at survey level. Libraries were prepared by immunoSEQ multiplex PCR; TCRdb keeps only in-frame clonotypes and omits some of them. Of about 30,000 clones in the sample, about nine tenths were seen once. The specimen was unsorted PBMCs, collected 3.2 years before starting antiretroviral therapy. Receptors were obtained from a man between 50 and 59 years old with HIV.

DNA for the CDR3: TGTGCCATCAGCTCGTCCGAATTCGGGGACCAGCCCGAGCAGTACTTC. Translation: CAISSSEFGDQPEQYF. V usage is TRBV10-3 and J usage is TRBJ2-7, with D possibly being TRBD1 or TRBD2 (5 bases each). Germline-derived CDR1 and CDR2 are ENHRY and SYGVKD. This CDR3 has 16 residues. Trimming took off 6 bases at V and 6 bases at J, with 24 bases between the two ends.

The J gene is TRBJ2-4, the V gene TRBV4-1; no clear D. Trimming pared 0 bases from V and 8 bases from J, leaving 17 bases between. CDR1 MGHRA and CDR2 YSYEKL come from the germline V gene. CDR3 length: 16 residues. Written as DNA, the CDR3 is TGCGCCAGCAGCCAAGATTCCGCCCCTAACAGAGACATTCAGTACTTC. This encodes CASSQDSAPNRDIQYF.

DNA for the CDR3: TGTGCCAGCAGCTCCAAGGGGCGCACAGGCTACACCTTC. Amino acid sequence: CASSSKGRTGYTF. J is TRBJ1-2 and V is TRBV5-8; D is possibly TRBD1 (5 bases). V lost 3 bases and J lost 8, with 14 bases in between. Germline V lookup: CDR1 SGHTS, CDR2 YDEGEE. The CDR3 runs to 13 residues.

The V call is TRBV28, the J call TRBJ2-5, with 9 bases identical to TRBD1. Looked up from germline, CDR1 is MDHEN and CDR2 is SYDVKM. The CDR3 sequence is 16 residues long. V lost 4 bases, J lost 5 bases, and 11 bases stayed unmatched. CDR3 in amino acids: CASSSIPGTGSETQYF. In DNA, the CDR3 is TGTGCCAGCAGTTCGATACCCGGGACAGGGTCGGAGACCCAGTACTTC. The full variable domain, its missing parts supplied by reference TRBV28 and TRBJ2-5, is DVKVTQSSRYLVKRTGEKVFLECVQDMDHENMFWYRQDPGLGLRLIYFSYDVKMKEKGDIPEGYSVSREKKERFSLILESASTNQTSMYLCASSSIPGTGSETQYFGPGTRLLVL.

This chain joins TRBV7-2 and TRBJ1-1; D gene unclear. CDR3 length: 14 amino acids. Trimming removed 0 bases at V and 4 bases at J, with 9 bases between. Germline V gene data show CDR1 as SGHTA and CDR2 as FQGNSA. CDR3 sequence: CASSLARYSTEAFF. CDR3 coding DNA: TGTGCCAGCAGCTTAGCGCGGTACAGCACTGAAGCTTTCTTT. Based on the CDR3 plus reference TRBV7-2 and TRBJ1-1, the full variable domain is GAGVSQSPSNKVTEKGKDVELRCDPISGHTALYWYRQSLGQGLEFLIYFQGNSAPDKSGLPSDRFSAERTGGSVSTLTIQRTQQEDSAVYLCASSLARYSTEAFFGQGTRLTVV.

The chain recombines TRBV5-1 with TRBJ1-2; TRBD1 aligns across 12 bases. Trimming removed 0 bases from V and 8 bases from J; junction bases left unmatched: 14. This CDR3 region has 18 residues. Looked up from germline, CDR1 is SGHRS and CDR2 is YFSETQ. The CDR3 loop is CASSLAGQGAQTGLGYTF. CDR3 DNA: TGCGCCAGCAGCTTGGCGGGACAGGGGGCGCAGACAGGTCTCGGCTACACCTTC.

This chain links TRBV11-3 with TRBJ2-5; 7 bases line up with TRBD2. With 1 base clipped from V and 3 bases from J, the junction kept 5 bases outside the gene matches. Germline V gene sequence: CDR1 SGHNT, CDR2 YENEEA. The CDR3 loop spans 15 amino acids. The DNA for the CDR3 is TGTGCCAGCAGCTTAGGTTCAGCGGGGAAAGAGACCCAGTACTTC. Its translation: CASSLGSAGKETQYF.

This CDR3 reads CATLGLAGVGLSYNEQFF. In DNA form, the CDR3 reads TGTGCCACCCTTGGGCTAGCGGGAGTGGGGCTCTCCTACAATGAGCAGTTCTTC. The chain carries TRBV7-8 and TRBJ2-1; 10 nucleotides agree with TRBD2. Per germline, CDR1 SGHVS and CDR2 FQNEAQ. The trim removed 10 bases at V and 0 bases at J, leaving 15 bases unmatched. The CDR3 extends over 18 amino acids.

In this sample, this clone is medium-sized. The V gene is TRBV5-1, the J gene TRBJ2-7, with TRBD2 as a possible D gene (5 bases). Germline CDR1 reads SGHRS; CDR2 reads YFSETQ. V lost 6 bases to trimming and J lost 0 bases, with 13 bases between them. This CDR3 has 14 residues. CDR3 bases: TGCGCCAGCACCTTCGGACTGAGCTCCTACGAGCAGTACTTC. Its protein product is CASTFGLSSYEQYF.

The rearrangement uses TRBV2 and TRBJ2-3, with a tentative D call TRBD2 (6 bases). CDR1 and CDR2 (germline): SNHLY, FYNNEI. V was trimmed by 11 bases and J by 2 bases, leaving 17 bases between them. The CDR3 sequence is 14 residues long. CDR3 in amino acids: CACFRGLVTDTQYF. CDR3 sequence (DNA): TGTGCCTGCTTCCGGGGACTGGTCACAGATACGCAGTATTTT. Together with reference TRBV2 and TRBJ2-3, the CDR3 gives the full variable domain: EPEVTQTPSHQVTQMGQEVILRCVPISNHLYFYWYRQILGQKVEFLVSFYNNEISEKSEIFDDQFSVERPDGSNFTLKIRSTKLEDSAMYFCACFRGLVTDTQYFGPGTRLTVL.

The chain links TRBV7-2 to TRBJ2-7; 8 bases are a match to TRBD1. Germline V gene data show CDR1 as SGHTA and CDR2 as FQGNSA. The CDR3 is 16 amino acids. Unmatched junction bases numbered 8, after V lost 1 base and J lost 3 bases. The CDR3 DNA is TGTGCCAGCAGCTTAGGAATTGTGACAGGGGACTACGAGCAGTACTTC. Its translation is CASSLGIVTGDYEQYF.

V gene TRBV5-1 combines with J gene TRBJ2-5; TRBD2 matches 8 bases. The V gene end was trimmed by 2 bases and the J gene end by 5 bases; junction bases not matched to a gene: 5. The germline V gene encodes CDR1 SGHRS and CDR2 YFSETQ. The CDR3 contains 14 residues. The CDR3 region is CASSFGLAWETQYF. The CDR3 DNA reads TGCGCCAGCAGCTTCGGACTAGCTTGGGAGACCCAGTACTTC.

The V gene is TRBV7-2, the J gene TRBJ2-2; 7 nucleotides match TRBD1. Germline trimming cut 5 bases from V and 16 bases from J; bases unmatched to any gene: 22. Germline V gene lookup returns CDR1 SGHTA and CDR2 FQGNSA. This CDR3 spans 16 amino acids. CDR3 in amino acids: CASSATTGAGGHRAFF. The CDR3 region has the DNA TGTGCCAGCAGCGCTACTACTGGGGCAGGGGGACACCGGGCGTTTTTT.

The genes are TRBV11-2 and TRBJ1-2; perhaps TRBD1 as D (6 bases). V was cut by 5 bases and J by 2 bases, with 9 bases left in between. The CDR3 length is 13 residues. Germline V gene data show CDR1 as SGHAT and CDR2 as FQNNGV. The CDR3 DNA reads TGTGCCAGCAGCCTAGGGGGAAACTATGGCTACACCTTC. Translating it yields CASSLGGNYGYTF.

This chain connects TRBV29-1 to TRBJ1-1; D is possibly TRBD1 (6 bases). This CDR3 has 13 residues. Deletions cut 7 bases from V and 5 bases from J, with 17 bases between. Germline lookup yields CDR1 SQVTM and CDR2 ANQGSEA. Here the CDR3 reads CSAKGGLWTEAFF. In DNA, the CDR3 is TGCAGCGCCAAGGGGGGATTGTGGACTGAAGCTTTCTTT.

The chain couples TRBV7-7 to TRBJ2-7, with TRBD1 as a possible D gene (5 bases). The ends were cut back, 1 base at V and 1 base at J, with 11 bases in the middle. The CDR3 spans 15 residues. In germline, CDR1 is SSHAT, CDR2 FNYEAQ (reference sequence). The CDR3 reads CASSLGQGGSYEQYF. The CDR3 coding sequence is TGTGCCAGCAGCTTAGGTCAGGGTGGGTCCTACGAGCAGTACTTC.

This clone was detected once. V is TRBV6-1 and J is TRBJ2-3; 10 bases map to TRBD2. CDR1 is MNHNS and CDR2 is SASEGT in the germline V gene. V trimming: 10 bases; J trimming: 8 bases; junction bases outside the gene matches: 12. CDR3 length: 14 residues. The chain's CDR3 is CATPPPSGSSTQYF. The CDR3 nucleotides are TGTGCCACCCCTCCACCTAGCGGGAGTAGTACGCAGTATTTT.

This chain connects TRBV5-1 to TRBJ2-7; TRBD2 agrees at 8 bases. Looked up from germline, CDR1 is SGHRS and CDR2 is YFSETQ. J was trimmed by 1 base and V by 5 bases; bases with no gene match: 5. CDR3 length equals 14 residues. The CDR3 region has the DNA TGCGCCAGCAGTTTGACTAGCGCGTCCTACGAGCAGTACTTC. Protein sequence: CASSLTSASYEQYF.

This CDR3 is CASSMISGSTDTQYF. The CDR3 region has the DNA TGTGCCAGTAGTATGATTAGCGGAAGCACAGATACGCAGTATTTT. The chain couples TRBV19 to TRBJ2-3, with D perhaps matching TRBD2 (6 bases). This CDR3 has 15 residues. With 3 bases removed from V and 0 bases from J, the gap between germline ends came to 10 bases. The germline V gene encodes CDR1 LNHDA and CDR2 SQIVND (reference sequence).

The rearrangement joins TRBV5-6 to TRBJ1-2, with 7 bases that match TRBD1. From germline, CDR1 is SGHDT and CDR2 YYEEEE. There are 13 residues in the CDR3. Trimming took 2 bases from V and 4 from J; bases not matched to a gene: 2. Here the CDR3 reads CASSLRDSYGYTF. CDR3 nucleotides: TGTGCCAGCAGCTTACGGGACAGCTATGGCTACACCTTC.

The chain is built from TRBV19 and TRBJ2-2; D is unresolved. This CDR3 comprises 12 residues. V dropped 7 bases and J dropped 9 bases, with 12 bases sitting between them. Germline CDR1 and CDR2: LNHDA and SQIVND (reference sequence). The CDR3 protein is CASTNPRWELFF. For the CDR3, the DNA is TGTGCCAGTACCAACCCTAGGTGGGAGCTGTTTTTT.